This is a list of T cell receptor beta chains from one sample in a study of T cell repertoires in cytomegalovirus infection. No antigen has been identified for these receptors. Each CDR3 protein gets one entry after TCRdb re-called the reads with MiXCR. This repertoire shows around 770,000 distinct CDR3 sequences, just under 30% found once; its top ten account for around 13%. This material consisted of cultured CD8+ T cells from PBMCs, taken from culture after CMV antigen stimulation. The receptors stem from a human donor in good health (CMV status not recorded). Some clones in this sample may be carry-over from other donors' samples. CDR3s include the opening cysteine and the closing phenylalanine or tryptophan. The D gene is left open where the match is weak. Size is omitted from some rows. Given values are once, few, many or a class for expanded clones.

D gene	V gene	clone size	J gene	CDR3 protein	CDR3 DNA
.	TRBV12-3/TRBV12-4	.	TRBJ2-1	CANSRANRGGEQFF	TGTGCCAACAGTCGAGCCAACAGGGGAGGGGAGCAGTTCTTC
TRBD2	TRBV12-5	once	TRBJ2-2	CASGLVPGGPNTGELFF	TGTGCTAGTGGTTTGGTACCGGGGGGGCCGAACACCGGGGAGCTGTTTTTT
.	TRBV6-5	once	TRBJ1-6	CASTKGGAPRGNSPLHF	TGTGCCAGCACCAAAGGGGGAGCCCCCAGAGGAAATTCACCCCTCCACTTT
.	TRBV19	.	TRBJ1-1	CVSSRAEGGWTEAFF	TGTGTCAGTAGCAGGGCCGAAGGAGGATGGACTGAAGCTTTCTTT
.	TRBV10-3	.	TRBJ2-3	CAIKGPDNTDTQYF	TGTGCCATCAAGGGGCCGGATAACACAGATACGCAGTATTTT
.	TRBV19	once	TRBJ1-6	CASSMSFNSPLHF	TGTGCCAGTAGTATGTCGTTTAATTCACCCCTCCACTTT
.	TRBV6-5	once	TRBJ2-7	CASSRDSPYEQYF	TGTGCCAGCAGCCGGGACTCCCCCTACGAGCAGTACTTC
.	TRBV11-1	few	TRBJ2-7	CASSSNRDTGYFYEQYF	TGTGCCAGCAGCTCGAACCGGGACACAGGGTACTTCTACGAGCAGTACTTC
.	TRBV7-2	few	TRBJ1-5	CASSLHEGSRQPQHF	TGTGCCAGCAGCCTACACGAAGGGTCGAGGCAGCCCCAGCATTTT
TRBD1	TRBV6-8	.	TRBJ2-1	CASSLRDRPSEQFF	TGTGCCAGCAGTCTCCGGGACAGGCCCTCTGAGCAGTTCTTC
.	TRBV28	few	TRBJ2-3	CASSLGVGGSGDLPLKDTDTQYF	TGTGCCAGCAGTTTAGGGGTGGGGGGAAGCGGAGATCTCCCCTTGAAAGACACAGATACGCAGTATTTT
.	TRBV7-6	.	TRBJ2-3	CASSLDFRTDTQYF	TGTGCCAGCAGCTTAGACTTCCGCACAGATACGCAGTATTTT
TRBD2	TRBV7-9	.	TRBJ2-5	CASSSLTSGGETQYF	TGTGCCAGCAGCTCCCTGACTAGCGGGGGTGAGACCCAGTACTTC
TRBD1	TRBV6-2/TRBV6-3	.	TRBJ2-1	CASSYSQGGPNEQFF	TGTGCCAGCAGTTACTCACAGGGGGGTCCCAATGAGCAGTTCTTC
TRBD1	TRBV27	.	TRBJ1-2	CASLGTGSGYGYTF	TGTGCCAGCCTTGGGACAGGGTCGGGCTATGGCTACACCTTC
TRBD1	TRBV7-9	many	TRBJ2-7	CASSLSGTGNEQYF	TGTGCCAGCAGCTTGTCCGGGACAGGGAACGAGCAGTACTTC
.	TRBV12-3/TRBV12-4	many	TRBJ2-3	CASTWGNTDTQYF	TGTGCCAGCACGTGGGGAAACACAGATACGCAGTATTTT
.	TRBV6-2/TRBV6-3	.	TRBJ1-1	CASSYPRLEVMNTEAFF	TGTGCCAGCAGCTATCCTCGCCTGGAGGTAATGAACACTGAAGCTTTCTTT
TRBD1	TRBV7-3	.	TRBJ1-2	CASRPQGAGGYTF	TGTGCCAGCAGACCTCAGGGGGCCGGCGGCTACACCTTC
.	TRBV15	.	TRBJ1-1	CATSRDRGMNTEAFF	TGTGCCACCAGCAGAGATCGGGGGATGAACACTGAAGCTTTCTTT
.	TRBV6-1	.	TRBJ2-1	CASLAGTLPYNEQFF	TGTGCCAGCCTTGCCGGGACGTTGCCCTACAATGAGCAGTTCTTC
.	TRBV4-1	.	TRBJ2-7	CASSQEGGQSYEQYF	TGCGCCAGCAGCCAAGAGGGTGGCCAGAGCTACGAGCAGTACTTC
.	TRBV7-9	.	TRBJ1-2	CASSPPVTGWGYTF	TGTGCCAGCAGCCCCCCTGTGACTGGCTGGGGCTACACCTTC
.	TRBV7-9	few	TRBJ2-5	CASSLDGGWVETQYF	TGTGCCAGCAGCTTAGACGGGGGATGGGTAGAGACCCAGTACTTC
.	TRBV25-1	few	TRBJ1-6	CASSEWVGGNSPLHF	TGTGCCAGCAGTGAATGGGTGGGCGGCAATTCACCCCTCCACTTT
.	TRBV4-2	.	TRBJ2-2	CASSQGEANTGELFF	TGTGCCAGCAGCCAAGGAGAAGCGAACACCGGGGAGCTGTTTTTT
.	TRBV7-6	few	TRBJ1-4	CASSEGLANEKLFF	TGTGCCAGCAGTGAGGGACTCGCTAATGAAAAACTGTTTTTT
.	TRBV12-3/TRBV12-4	many	TRBJ2-7	CASSSPGWDEQYF	TGTGCCAGCAGCTCCCCGGGCTGGGACGAGCAGTACTTC
TRBD1	TRBV20-1	few	TRBJ1-1	CSAPKGTGEPEAFF	TGCAGTGCCCCAAAGGGGACAGGGGAACCTGAAGCTTTCTTT
.	TRBV7-6	many	TRBJ1-6	CASRKDRSDSPLHF	TGTGCCAGCAGGAAAGACAGGTCTGATTCACCCCTCCACTTT
.	TRBV6-8	.	TRBJ1-1	CASSYTPGITEAFF	TGTGCCAGCAGTTACACCCCAGGGATAACTGAAGCTTTCTTT
.	TRBV15	few	TRBJ2-7	CATSSSGYEQYF	TGTGCCACCAGTAGCAGTGGCTACGAGCAGTACTTC
TRBD2	TRBV6-5	.	TRBJ2-3	CASSYSPLAGRADTQYF	TGTGCCAGCAGTTACTCACCACTAGCGGGCAGGGCAGATACGCAGTATTTT
TRBD1	TRBV6-2/TRBV6-3	many	TRBJ2-1	CASSYMAGTAYNEQFF	TGTGCCAGCAGTTACATGGCCGGGACAGCTTACAATGAGCAGTTCTTC
TRBD1	TRBV10-3	few	TRBJ1-6	CAISDLGQGGFNSPLHF	TGTGCCATCAGTGACCTCGGGCAGGGGGGATTTAATTCACCCCTCCACTTT
.	TRBV5-5	few	TRBJ1-1	CASSENRVHTEAFF	TGTGCCAGCAGCGAAAACAGGGTGCACACTGAAGCTTTCTTT
TRBD1	TRBV7-9	many	TRBJ1-1	CASSDSNRGRNQNTEAFF	TGTGCCAGCAGCGACTCCAACAGGGGGCGAAACCAGAACACTGAAGCTTTCTTT
.	TRBV6-6	.	TRBJ2-3	CASSLDTITDTQYF	TGTGCCAGCAGTTTAGACACCATCACAGATACGCAGTATTTT
.	TRBV7-8	.	TRBJ2-1	CASSSGDWEFF	TGTGCCAGCAGCTCGGGGGACTGGGAGTTCTTC
TRBD1	TRBV6-6	few	TRBJ2-5	CASIQSGQGLQETQYF	TGTGCCAGCATTCAATCCGGACAGGGACTCCAAGAGACCCAGTACTTC
.	TRBV7-6	.	TRBJ2-2	CASSLATVTGELFF	TGTGCCAGCAGCTTAGCGACCGTGACCGGGGAGCTGTTTTTT